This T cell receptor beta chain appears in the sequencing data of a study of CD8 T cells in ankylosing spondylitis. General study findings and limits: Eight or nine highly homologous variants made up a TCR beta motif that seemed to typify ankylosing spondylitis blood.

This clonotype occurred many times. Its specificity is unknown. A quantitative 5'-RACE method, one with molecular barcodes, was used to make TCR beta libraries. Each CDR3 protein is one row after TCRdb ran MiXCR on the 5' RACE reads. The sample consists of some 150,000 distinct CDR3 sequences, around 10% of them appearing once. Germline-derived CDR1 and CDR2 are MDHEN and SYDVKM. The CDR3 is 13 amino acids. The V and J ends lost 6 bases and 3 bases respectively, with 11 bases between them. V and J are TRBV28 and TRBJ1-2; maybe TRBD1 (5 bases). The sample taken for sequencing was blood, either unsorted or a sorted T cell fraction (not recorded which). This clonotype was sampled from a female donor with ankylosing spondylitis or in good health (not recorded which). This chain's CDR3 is CASRGGGYYGYTF. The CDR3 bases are TGTGCCAGCAGGGGCGGGGGGTACTATGGCTACACCTTC.